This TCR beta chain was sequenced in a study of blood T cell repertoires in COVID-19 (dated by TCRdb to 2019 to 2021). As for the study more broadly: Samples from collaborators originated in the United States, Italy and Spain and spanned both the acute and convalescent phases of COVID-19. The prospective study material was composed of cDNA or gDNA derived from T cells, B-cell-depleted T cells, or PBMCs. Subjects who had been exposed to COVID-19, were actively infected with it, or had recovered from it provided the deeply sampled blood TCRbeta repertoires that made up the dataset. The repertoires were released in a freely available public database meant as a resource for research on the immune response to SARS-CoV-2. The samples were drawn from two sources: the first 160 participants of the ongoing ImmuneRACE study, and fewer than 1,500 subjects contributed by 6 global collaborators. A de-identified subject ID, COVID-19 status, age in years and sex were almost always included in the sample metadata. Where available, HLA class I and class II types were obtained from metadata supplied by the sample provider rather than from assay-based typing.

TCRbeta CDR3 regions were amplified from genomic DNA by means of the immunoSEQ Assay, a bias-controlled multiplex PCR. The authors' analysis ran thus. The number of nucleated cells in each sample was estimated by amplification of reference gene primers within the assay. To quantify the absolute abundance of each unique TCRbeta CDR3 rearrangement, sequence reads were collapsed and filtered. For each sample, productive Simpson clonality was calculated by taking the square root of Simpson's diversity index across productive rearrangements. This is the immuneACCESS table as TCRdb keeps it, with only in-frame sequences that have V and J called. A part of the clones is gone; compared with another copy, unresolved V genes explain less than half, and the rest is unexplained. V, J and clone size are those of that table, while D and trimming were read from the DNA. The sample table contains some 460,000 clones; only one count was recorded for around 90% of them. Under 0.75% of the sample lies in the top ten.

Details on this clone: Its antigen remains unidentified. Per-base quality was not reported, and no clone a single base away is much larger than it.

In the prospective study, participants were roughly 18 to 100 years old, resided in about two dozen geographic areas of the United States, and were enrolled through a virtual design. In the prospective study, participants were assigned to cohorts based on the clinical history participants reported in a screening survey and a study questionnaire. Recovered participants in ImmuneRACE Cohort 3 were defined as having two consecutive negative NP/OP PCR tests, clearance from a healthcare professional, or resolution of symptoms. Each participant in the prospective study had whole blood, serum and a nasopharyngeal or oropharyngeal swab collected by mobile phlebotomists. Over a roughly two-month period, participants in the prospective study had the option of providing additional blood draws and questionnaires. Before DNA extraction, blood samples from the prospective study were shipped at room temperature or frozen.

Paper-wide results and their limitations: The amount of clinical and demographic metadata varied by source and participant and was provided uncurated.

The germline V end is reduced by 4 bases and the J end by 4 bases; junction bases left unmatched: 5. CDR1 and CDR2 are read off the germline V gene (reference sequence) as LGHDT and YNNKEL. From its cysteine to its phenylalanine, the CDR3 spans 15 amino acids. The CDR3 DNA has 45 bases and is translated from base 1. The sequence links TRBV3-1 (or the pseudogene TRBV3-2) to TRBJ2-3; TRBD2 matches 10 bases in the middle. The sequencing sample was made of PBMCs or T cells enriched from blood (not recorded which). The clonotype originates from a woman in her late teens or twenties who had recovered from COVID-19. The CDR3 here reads CASSRTSGISDTQYF. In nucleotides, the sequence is TGTGCCAGCAGCCGGACTAGCGGCATCTCAGATACGCAGTATTTT.